Below are 16 T cell receptor beta chains sequenced from a single sample in a study of cytomegalovirus exposure and HLA in healthy donors. The PCR contained 60 Vbeta and 13 Jbeta primers. Libraries were prepared by immunoSEQ multiplex PCR; TCRdb keeps only in-frame clonotypes and omits some of them. The listing contains 220,000 or so clones. Specimen: PBMCs. The receptors were gathered from a girl aged 2 to 10 in good health and CMV-seropositive.

The chain couples TRBV6-5 to TRBJ2-5; the match to TRBD2 covers 7 bases. Germline V lookup: CDR1 MNHEY, CDR2 SVGAGI. The CDR3 runs 14 residues. With 0 bases clipped from V and 4 bases from J, the junction kept 2 bases outside the gene matches. The CDR3 region has the DNA TGTGCCAGCAGTTACTCATGGGAGGGAGAGACCCAGTACTTC. Protein sequence: CASSYSWEGETQYF.

The V and J genes are TRBV28 and TRBJ1-1, with unresolved D. CDR3 size: 10 residues. Trimming cost V 5 bases and J 5 bases, with 3 bases left between them. Germline V gene data show CDR1 as MDHEN and CDR2 as SYDVKM. The CDR3 DNA reads as TGTGCCAGCAGTCGTACTGAAGCTTTCTTT. It yields the protein CASSRTEAFF. The full variable domain, with the rest looked up from reference TRBV28 and TRBJ1-1, is DVKVTQSSRYLVKRTGEKVFLECVQDMDHENMFWYRQDPGLGLRLIYFSYDVKMKEKGDIPEGYSVSREKKERFSLILESASTNQTSMYLCASSRTEAFFGQGTRLTVV.

V is TRBV2 and J is TRBJ1-4, with TRBD1 matching 7 bases. The germline V gene encodes CDR1 SNHLY and CDR2 FYNNEI. This CDR3 is built from 16 residues. J lost 0 bases, V lost 6 bases, and 7 bases had no gene match. The CDR3 sequence: CASSARQGATNEKLFF. The CDR3 coding sequence is TGTGCCAGCAGCGCTCGACAGGGTGCAACTAATGAAAAACTGTTTTTT.

The chain joins TRBV27 to TRBJ1-1; the match to TRBD1 covers 7 bases. The CDR3 sequence is 15 residues long. Trimming took 6 bases from V and 4 from J; bases not matched to a gene: 11. Per the germline V gene, CDR1 is MNHEY and CDR2 is SMNVEV (reference sequence). CDR3 DNA sequence: TGTGCCAGCAGGATAACAGGGGTTAGCGGCACTGAAGCTTTCTTT. It yields the protein CASRITGVSGTEAFF.

The gene calls are TRBV7-9 and TRBJ2-5; 9 bases are a match to TRBD1. This CDR3 comprises 15 residues. Germline assignment: CDR1 SEHNR and CDR2 FQNEAQ (reference sequence). V lost 6 bases to trimming and J lost 5 bases; unmatched junction nucleotides: 10. The CDR3: CASRDRGGPPETQYF. The CDR3 DNA sequence: TGTGCCAGCAGGGACAGGGGAGGCCCACCCGAGACCCAGTACTTC.

The chain joins TRBV29-1 to TRBJ1-3; TRBD1 is a possible D gene (6 bases). The ends were cut back, 4 bases at V and 0 bases at J, with 13 bases in the middle. CDR1 is SQVTM and CDR2 is ANQGSEA in the germline V gene. The CDR3 is 15 residues long. CDR3 residues: CSVGDISSSGNTIYF. The DNA of the CDR3 is TGCAGCGTTGGGGACATAAGTAGCTCTGGAAACACCATATATTTT.

The chain employs TRBV5-1 and TRBJ2-1; TRBD1 might be the D (6 bases). CDR3 length: 15 residues. With 4 bases removed from V and 2 bases from J, the gap between germline ends came to 13 bases. CDR1 and CDR2 from the germline V gene are SGHRS and YFSETQ. The CDR3 DNA reads as TGCGCCAGCAGCCCCAGGGGTATCACCTACAATGAGCAGTTCTTC. Amino acids: CASSPRGITYNEQFF.

The CDR3 DNA reads as TGCAGCGTTGAAAGGGAGGGGGAAGCTTTCTTT. It yields the protein CSVEREGEAFF. This chain links TRBV29-1 with TRBJ1-1; possible D gene TRBD1, 5 bases. Trimming removed 2 bases at V and 8 bases at J, with 9 bases between. This CDR3 comprises 11 residues. CDR1 and CDR2 from the germline V gene are SQVTM and ANQGSEA.

The chain joins TRBV19 to TRBJ1-1; TRBD1 matches 9 bases. J gave up 5 bases and V 6 bases, and 7 bases lay outside the gene matches. The CDR3 covers 14 residues. Germline CDR1 LNHDA, CDR2 SQIVND (reference sequence). The CDR3 nucleotides read TGTGCCAGTAGGGCCGGGACAGGGCCTACTGAAGCTTTCTTT. This encodes CASRAGTGPTEAFF.

The chain carries TRBV5-1 and TRBJ2-5; 14 positions match TRBD2. Germline-derived CDR1 and CDR2 are SGHRS and YFSETQ. The CDR3 is made up of 15 amino acids. The V segment lost 4 bases and the J segment 4 bases; nucleotides outside the gene matches: 3. CDR3 sequence: CASSGLAGGRETQYF. The CDR3 DNA is TGCGCCAGCAGCGGACTAGCGGGAGGAAGAGAGACCCAGTACTTC.

The J gene is TRBJ2-3, the V gene TRBV6-1, with D maybe TRBD1 (6 bases). The germline gives CDR1 MNHNS, CDR2 SASEGT. The V end was cut by 5 bases, the J end by 1 base, with 10 bases between. This CDR3 spans 14 amino acids. CDR3 region: CASSKQGGTDTQYF. The CDR3 DNA is TGTGCCAGCAGTAAACAGGGAGGCACAGATACGCAGTATTTT.

The chain links TRBV6-7 to TRBJ1-2, with 8 positions matching TRBD1. TRBV6-7 carries the ORF label, with uncertain function. With V trimmed by 5 bases and J by 0 bases, 11 bases remained unmatched. CDR3 size: 17 residues. CDR3: CASSPISRQGSNYGYTF. The CDR3 DNA is TGTGCCAGCAGTCCGATATCACGACAGGGGTCTAACTATGGCTACACCTTC.

The chain has TRBV6-5 and TRBJ1-5; the match to TRBD1 covers 8 bases. Germline-derived CDR1 and CDR2 are MNHEY and SVGAGI. The CDR3 sequence is 15 residues long. Germline trimming cut 5 bases from V and 4 bases from J; bases unmatched to any gene: 7. In DNA, the CDR3 is TGTGCCAGCAGTACTACAGGGGGACTTAATCAGCCCCAGCATTTT. It translates to CASSTTGGLNQPQHF.

This sequence joins TRBV28 and TRBJ2-2; 10 bases fit TRBD2. This CDR3 is 16 amino acids long. Looked up from germline, CDR1 is MDHEN and CDR2 is SYDVKM. V trimming: 4 bases; J trimming: 9 bases; junction bases outside the gene matches: 11. The CDR3 DNA reads TGTGCCAGCAGTTCCGGACTAGCGGAGCCCTGGAGGGAGCTGTTTTTT. The encoded protein is CASSSGLAEPWRELFF.

The chain carries TRBV28 and TRBJ2-7, with D unresolved. In germline, CDR1 is MDHEN, CDR2 SYDVKM. The CDR3 extends over 14 amino acids. Deletions cut 3 bases from V and 3 bases from J, with 12 bases between. The CDR3 here is CASSFNGALYEQYF. CDR3 in DNA: TGTGCCAGCAGTTTTAACGGTGCCCTCTACGAGCAGTACTTC.

This rearrangement joins TRBV28 to TRBJ1-1, with 7 bases identical to TRBD1. The germline gives CDR1 MDHEN, CDR2 SYDVKM. The CDR3 extends over 14 amino acids. The V gene end was trimmed by 6 bases and the J gene end by 5 bases; junction bases not matched to a gene: 9. CDR3: CASSLSGGETEAFF. CDR3 in DNA: TGTGCCAGCAGCCTATCAGGGGGAGAGACTGAAGCTTTCTTT.